The entry that follows covers one T cell receptor (beta chain) sequence. The antigen is undetermined. The record originates from a study of T cells in Graves' hyperthyroidism and ophthalmopathy. Study as a whole: Pretreatment peripheral blood was obtained at initial diagnosis.

Amplification of TCR beta CDR3 regions used RNA as the template. TCR CDR3 underwent first-round RT-PCR with the HTBI primer set. In TCRdb, the multiplex PCR reads were re-called with MiXCR into one record per CDR3 protein. This table has about 840,000 distinct CDR3 sequences, roughly 40% appearing once. CDR1 is SQVTM, CDR2 ANQGSEA, per germline. V lost 8 bases and J lost 4; bases outside the gene matches: 10. CDR3 length: 13 amino acids. Over 18 months, lack of ophthalmopathy progression marked Graves' hyperthyroidism as stable. Study results and limitations: Most expanded thyroid clonotypes above 0.001 recurred in blood.

J is TRBJ1-1 and V is TRBV29-1, with 7 nucleotides matching TRBD1. This TCR was recovered from a young man with Graves' hyperthyroidism. Sequencing used blood. CDR3: CSPSRDSATEAFF. Written as DNA, the CDR3 is TGCAGCCCGTCCCGGGACAGCGCCACTGAAGCTTTCTTT.